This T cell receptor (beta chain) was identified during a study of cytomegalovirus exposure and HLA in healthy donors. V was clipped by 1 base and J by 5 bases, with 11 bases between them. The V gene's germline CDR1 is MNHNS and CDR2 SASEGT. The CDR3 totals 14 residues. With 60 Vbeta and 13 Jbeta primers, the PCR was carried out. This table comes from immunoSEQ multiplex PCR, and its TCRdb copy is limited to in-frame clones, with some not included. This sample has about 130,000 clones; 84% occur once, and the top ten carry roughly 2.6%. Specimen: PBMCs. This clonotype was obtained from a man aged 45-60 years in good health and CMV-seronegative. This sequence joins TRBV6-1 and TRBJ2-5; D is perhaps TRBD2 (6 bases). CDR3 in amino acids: CASSEGGDRETQYF. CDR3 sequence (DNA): TGTGCCAGCAGTGAAGGGGGGGACCGGGAGACCCAGTACTTC.